The T cell receptor (beta chain) under discussion was sequenced for a study of blood T cell repertoires in COVID-19. CDR1 and CDR2 (germline): LGHNA, YNFKEQ. V shed 0 bases, J shed 9 bases, and the junction held 4 bases outside the gene matches. This CDR3 has 14 amino acids. The assay was immunoSEQ multiplex PCR, and TCRdb's table has in-frame clones only and misses some. The sample gives around 40,000 clones, about 88% of which show up once; roughly an eighth is in the top ten. The V call is TRBV4-2, the J call TRBJ2-3, with 9 bases that match TRBD2. The clonotype originates from a human donor in a cohort sampled during active COVID-19. Sequenced sample: peripheral blood. CDR3 bases: TGTGCCAGCAGCCAAGAGCGACTAGCGGACACGCAGTATTTT. It encodes CASSQERLADTQYF.